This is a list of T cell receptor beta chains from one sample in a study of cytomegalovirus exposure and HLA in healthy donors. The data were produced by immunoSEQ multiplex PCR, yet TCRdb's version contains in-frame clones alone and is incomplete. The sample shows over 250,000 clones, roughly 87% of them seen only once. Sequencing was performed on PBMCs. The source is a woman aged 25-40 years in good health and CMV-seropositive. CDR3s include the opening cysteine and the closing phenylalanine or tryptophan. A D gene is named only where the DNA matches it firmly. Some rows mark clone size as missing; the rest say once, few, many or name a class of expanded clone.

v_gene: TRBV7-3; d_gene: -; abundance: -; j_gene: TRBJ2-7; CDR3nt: TGTGCCAGCAGCCAAACGGGGGGCTTCAAGCAGTACTTC; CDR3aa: CASSQTGGFKQYF
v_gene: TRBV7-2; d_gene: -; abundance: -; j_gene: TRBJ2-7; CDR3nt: TGTGCCAGCAGCTTACGGTTACTCTCCTACGAGCAGTACTTC; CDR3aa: CASSLRLLSYEQYF
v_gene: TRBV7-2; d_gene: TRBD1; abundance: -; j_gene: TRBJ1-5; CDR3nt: TGTGCCAGCAGCGAACATAGGGGGACAGGTTTGAATCAGCCCCAGCATTTT; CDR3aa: CASSEHRGTGLNQPQHF
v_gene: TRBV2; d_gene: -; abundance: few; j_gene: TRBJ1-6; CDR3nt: TGTGCCAGCAGTCCTAATTCACCCCTCCACTTT; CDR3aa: CASSPNSPLHF
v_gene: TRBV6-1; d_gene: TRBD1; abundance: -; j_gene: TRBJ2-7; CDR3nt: TGTGCCAGCAGTGAGTGGACAGGGTCCTACGAGCAGTACTTC; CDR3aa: CASSEWTGSYEQYF
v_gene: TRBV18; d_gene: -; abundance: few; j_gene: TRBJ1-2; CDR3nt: TGTGCCAGCTCACTCGGGACGGGACCTGGCTACACCTTC; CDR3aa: CASSLGTGPGYTF
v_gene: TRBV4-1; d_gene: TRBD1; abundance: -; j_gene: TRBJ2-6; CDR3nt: TGCGCCAGCAGCCCCCACAATTCCGGGACAGGGGGCTTCGCTGGGGCCAACGTCCTGACTTTC; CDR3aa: CASSPHNSGTGGFAGANVLTF
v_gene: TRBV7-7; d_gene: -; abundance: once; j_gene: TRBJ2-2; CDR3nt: TGTGCCAGCACCCCTTCCACCGCGAGCACCGGGGAGCTGTTTTTT; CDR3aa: CASTPSTASTGELFF
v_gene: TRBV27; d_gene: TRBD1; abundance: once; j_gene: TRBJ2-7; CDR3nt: TGTGCCAGCAGTGCGGGACAGGGGATCGGAGAGCAGTACTTC; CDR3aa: CASSAGQGIGEQYF
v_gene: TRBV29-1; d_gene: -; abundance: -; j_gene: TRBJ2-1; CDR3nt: TGCAGCGTTGAAAAAGGGAATGAGCAGTTCTTC; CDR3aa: CSVEKGNEQFF
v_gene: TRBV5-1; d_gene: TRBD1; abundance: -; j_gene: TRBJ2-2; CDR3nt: TGCGCCAGCAGCTTTAACAGGGGGAACACCGGGGAGCTGTTTTTT; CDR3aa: CASSFNRGNTGELFF
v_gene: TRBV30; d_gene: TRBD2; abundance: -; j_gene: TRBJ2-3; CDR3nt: TGTGCCTGGGCGGGGGGCACTAGCACAGATACGCAGTATTTT; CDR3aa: CAWAGGTSTDTQYF
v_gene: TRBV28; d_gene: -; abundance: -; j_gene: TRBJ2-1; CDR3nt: TGTGCCAGCAGTTCGAGACTAAACAATGAGCAGTTCTTC; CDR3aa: CASSSRLNNEQFF
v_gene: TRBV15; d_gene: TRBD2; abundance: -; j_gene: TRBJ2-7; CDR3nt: TGTGCCACCAGCAGGTCCCCCGGGACTAGTCTCGACGAGCAGTACTTC; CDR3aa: CATSRSPGTSLDEQYF
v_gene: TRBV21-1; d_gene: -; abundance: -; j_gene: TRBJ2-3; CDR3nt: TGTGCCAGCAGCAAAGAGAGATCTTTGGGGACAGGGGGGAGGGATACGCAGTATTTT; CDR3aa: CASSKERSLGTGGRDTQYF
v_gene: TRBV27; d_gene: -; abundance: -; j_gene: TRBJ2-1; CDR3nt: TGTGCCAGCAGTATGCCGGGACTTTACTACAATGAGCAGTTCTTC; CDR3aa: CASSMPGLYYNEQFF
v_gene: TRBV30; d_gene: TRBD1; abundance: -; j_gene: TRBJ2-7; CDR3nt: TGTGCCTGGCGAGGAACTGGGACAGGGAGGATCTACGAGCAGTACTTC; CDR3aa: CAWRGTGTGRIYEQYF
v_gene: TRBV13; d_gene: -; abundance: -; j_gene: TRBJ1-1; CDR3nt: TGTGCCAGCAGCTTAGGAGTGAACACTGAAGCTTTCTTT; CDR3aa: CASSLGVNTEAFF
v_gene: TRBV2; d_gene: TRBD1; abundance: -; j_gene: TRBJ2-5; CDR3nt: TGTGCCAGCAGGACGGGACAGCAAGAGACCCAGTACTTC; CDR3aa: CASRTGQQETQYF
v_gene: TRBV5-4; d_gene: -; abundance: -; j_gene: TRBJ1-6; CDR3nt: TGTGCCAGCAGCCCCGGGGACGGACCTTCACCCCTCCACTTT; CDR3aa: CASSPGDGPSPLHF
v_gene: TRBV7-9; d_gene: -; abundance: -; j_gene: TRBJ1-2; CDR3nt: TGTGCCAGCAGCTTAGGACATCCCCATGGCTACACCTTC; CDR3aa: CASSLGHPHGYTF
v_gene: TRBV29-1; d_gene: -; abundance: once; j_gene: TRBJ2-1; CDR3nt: TGCAGCGTTGGCCGGGGAGATGAGCAGTTCTTC; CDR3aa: CSVGRGDEQFF
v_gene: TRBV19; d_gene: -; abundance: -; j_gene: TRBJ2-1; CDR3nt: TGTGCCAGTAGTATCCCGGATGGGCAGGGATACAATGAGCAGTTCTTC; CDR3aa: CASSIPDGQGYNEQFF
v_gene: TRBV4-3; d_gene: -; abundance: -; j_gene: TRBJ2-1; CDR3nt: TGCGCCAGCAGCCAAGTACTAGCTGCGTACAATGAGCAGTTCTTC; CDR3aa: CASSQVLAAYNEQFF
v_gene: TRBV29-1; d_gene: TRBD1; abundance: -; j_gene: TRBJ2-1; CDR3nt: TGCAGCGTTAAGCAGGGGGCTGTTGAGCAGTTCTTC; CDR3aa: CSVKQGAVEQFF
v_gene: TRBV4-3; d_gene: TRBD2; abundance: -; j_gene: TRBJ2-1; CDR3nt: TGCGCCAGCAGCCAGACCCAGGGCGCGGGGGGGTACAATGAGCAGTTCTTC; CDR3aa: CASSQTQGAGGYNEQFF
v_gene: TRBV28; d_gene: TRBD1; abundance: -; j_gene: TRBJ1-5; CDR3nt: TGTGCCAGCGCCAGGGGGGGTTGGGAAAATCAGCCCCAGCATTTT; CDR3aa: CASARGGWENQPQHF
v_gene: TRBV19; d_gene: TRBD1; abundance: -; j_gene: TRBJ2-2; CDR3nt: TGTGCCACCCAGGGGACAGGGACCATTAACACCGGGGAGCTGTTTTTT; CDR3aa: CATQGTGTINTGELFF
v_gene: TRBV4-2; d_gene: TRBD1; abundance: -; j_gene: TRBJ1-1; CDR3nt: TGTGCCAGCAGCCAAATAGGACAGGGGGCTTTCGGCACTGAAGCTTTCTTT; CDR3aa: CASSQIGQGAFGTEAFF
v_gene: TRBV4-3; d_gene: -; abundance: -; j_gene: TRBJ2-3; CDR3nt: TGCGCCAGCAGCCATGGACAGCTGGAGGATACGCAGTATTTT; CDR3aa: CASSHGQLEDTQYF
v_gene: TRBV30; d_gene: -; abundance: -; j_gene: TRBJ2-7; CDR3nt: TGTGCCTGGAGTGTACGCCCGGCCTACGAGCAGTACTTC; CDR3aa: CAWSVRPAYEQYF
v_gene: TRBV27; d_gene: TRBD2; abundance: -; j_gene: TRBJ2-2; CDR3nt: TGTGCCAGCAGTTCGGGACTAGCGGTGAACACCGGGGAGCTGTTTTTT; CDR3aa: CASSSGLAVNTGELFF
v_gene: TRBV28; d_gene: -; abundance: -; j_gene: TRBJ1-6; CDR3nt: TGTGCCAGCAGTACCGGGACACGCTTTAACTATCCCCTCCACTTT; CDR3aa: CASSTGTRFNYPLHF
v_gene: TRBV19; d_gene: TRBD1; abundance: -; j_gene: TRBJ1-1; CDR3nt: TGTGCCAGTAGTATCCGGGACAGCACTGAAGCTTTCTTT; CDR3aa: CASSIRDSTEAFF
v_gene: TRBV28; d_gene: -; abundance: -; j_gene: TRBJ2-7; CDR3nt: TGTGCCAGCAGTTTATCCAGACAGGTGAGCTCCTACGAGCAGTACTTC; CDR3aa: CASSLSRQVSSYEQYF
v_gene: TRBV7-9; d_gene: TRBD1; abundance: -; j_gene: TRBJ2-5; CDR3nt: TGTGCCAGCAGCCAAGACAGGGGGGAGACCCAGTACTTC; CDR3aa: CASSQDRGETQYF
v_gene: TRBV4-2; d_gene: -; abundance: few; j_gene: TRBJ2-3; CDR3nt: TGTGCCAGCAGCCAAGAGGCCGGGCCCCGCGAAGATACGCAGTATTTT; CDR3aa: CASSQEAGPREDTQYF
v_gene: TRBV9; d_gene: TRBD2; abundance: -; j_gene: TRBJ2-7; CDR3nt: TGTGCCAGCAGCGTAGGGTCTAGCGGGGGCTACGAGCAGTACTTC; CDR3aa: CASSVGSSGGYEQYF
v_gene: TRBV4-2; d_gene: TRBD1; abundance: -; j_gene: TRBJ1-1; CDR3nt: TGTGCCAGCAGCCAAGATCCAAGACAGGGGGTTTCTGAAGCTTTCTTT; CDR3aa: CASSQDPRQGVSEAFF
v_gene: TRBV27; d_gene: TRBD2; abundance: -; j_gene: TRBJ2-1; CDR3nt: TGTGCCAGCAGTTTGGGGCGGGAGCGGAATGAGCAGTTCTTC; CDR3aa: CASSLGRERNEQFF
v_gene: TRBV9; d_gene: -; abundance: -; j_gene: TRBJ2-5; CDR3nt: TGTGCCAGCAGCGTAGCCAGGGGCCGTGAGACCCAGTACTTC; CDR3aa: CASSVARGRETQYF
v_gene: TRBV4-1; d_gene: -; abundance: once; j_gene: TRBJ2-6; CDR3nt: TGCGCCAGCTCTCTTTCTGGGGCCAACGTCCTGACTTTC; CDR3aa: CASSLSGANVLTF
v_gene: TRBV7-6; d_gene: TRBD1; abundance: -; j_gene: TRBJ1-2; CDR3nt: TGTGCCAGCAGGCGGACAGGGGATACGCTCTATGGCTACACCTTC; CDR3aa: CASRRTGDTLYGYTF
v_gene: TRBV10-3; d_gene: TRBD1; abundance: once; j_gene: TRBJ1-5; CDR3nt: TGTGCCATCAGTGACAGGGGGCGCGTTCAGCCCCAGCATTTT; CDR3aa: CAISDRGRVQPQHF
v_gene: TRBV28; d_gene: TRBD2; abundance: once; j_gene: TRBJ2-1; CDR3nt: TGTGCCAGCAGTCTTCGACTAGCGCAGTCCTACAATGAGCAGTTCTTC; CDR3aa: CASSLRLAQSYNEQFF
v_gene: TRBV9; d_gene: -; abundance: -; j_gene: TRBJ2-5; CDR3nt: TGTGCCAGCAGCGTAGGACCCACCGGGGGAATGGCAGAGACCCAGTACTTC; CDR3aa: CASSVGPTGGMAETQYF
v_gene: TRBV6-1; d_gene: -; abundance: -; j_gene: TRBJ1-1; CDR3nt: TGTGCCAGCATCCTAAAACCAATGAACACTGAAGCTTTCTTT; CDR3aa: CASILKPMNTEAFF
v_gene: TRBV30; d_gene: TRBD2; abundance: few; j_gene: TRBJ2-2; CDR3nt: TGTGCCTGGAGTAGAGTAGCGGGGAGTGGGGAGCTGTTTTTT; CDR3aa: CAWSRVAGSGELFF
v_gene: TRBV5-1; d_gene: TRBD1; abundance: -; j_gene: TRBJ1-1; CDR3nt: TGCGCCAGCAGCTATCGACAGGGACTGAACACTGAAGCTTTCTTT; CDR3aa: CASSYRQGLNTEAFF
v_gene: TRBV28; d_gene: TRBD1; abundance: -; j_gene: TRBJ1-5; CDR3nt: TGTGCCAGCAGTTTCTCCGGACAGGTCAATCAGCCCCAGCATTTT; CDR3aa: CASSFSGQVNQPQHF
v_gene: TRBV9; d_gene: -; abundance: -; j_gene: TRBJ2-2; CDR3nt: TGTGCCAGCAGCGTAGGGCAGGGTAACACCGGGGAGCTGTTTTTT; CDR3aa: CASSVGQGNTGELFF
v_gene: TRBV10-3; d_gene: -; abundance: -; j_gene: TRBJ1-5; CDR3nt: TGTGCCATCAGTGAGTCCAATCAGCCCCAGCATTTT; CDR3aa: CAISESNQPQHF
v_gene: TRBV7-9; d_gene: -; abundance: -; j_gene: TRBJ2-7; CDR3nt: TGTGCCAGCAGCCATTCCTACGAGCAGTACTTC; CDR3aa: CASSHSYEQYF
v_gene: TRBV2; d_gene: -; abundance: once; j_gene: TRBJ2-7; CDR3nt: TGTGCCAGCACTTTAAAGGGAATTTTCTCCCTACTAGCCTCCGAGCAGTACTTC; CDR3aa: CASTLKGIFSLLASEQYF
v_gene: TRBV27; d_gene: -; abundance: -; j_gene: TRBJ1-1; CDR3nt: TGTGCCAGCAGTTTAAGGGGGGACTTGACTGAAGCTTTCTTT; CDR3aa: CASSLRGDLTEAFF
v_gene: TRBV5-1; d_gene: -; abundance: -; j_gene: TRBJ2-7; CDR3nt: TGCGCCAGCACATGGTGGGCAGGCTCCTACGAGCAGTACTTC; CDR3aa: CASTWWAGSYEQYF
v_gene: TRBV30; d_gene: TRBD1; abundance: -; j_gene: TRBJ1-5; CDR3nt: TGTGCCTGGAGGAACAGGGGGGGCAATCAGCCCCAGCATTTT; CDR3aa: CAWRNRGGNQPQHF
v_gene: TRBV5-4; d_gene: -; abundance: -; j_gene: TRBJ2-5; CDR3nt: TGTGCCAGCAGCTCCCCACCCCAAGGGGTCGAGACCCAGTACTTC; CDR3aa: CASSSPPQGVETQYF
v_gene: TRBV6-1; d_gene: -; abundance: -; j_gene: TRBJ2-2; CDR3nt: TGTGCCAGCAGTGTACTACCTCTAGGTTACGCGAACACCGGGGAGCTGTTTTTT; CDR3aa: CASSVLPLGYANTGELFF